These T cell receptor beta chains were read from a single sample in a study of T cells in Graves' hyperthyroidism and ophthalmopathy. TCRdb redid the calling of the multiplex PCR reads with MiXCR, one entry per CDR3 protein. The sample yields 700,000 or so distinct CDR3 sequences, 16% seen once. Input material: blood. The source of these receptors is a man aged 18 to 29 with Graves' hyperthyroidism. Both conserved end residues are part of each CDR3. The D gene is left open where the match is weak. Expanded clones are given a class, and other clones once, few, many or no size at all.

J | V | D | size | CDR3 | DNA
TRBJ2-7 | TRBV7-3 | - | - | CASSLYGAGSYEQYF | TGTGCCAGCAGCTTATATGGTGCGGGCTCCTACGAGCAGTACTTC
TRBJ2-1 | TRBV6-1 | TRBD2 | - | CASSRLGTGLAGGEQFF | TGTGCCAGCAGCCGACTTGGGACTGGACTAGCGGGAGGGGAGCAGTTCTTC
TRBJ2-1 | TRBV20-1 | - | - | CSAREAAYNEQFF | TGCAGTGCTAGAGAGGCAGCCTACAATGAGCAGTTCTTC
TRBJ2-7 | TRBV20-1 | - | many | CSAVRDPGGREQYF | TGCAGTGCTGTCCGGGACCCCGGAGGACGCGAGCAGTACTTC
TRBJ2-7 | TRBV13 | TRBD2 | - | CASSWTLAGDVYEQYF | TGTGCCAGCAGCTGGACTTTAGCGGGAGACGTCTACGAGCAGTACTTC
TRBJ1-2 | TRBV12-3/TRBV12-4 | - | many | CASSLHRRITNYGYTF | TGTGCCAGCAGTTTGCACAGGCGAATCACTAACTATGGCTACACCTTC
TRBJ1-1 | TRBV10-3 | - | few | CAISDGQRIARTKAFF | TGTGCCATCAGTGACGGACAGAGGATAGCGAGGACTAAAGCTTTCTTT
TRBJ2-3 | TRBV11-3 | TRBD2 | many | CASSLDITTGGADTQYF | TGTGCCAGCAGCTTAGATATAACGACGGGGGGAGCAGATACGCAGTATTTT
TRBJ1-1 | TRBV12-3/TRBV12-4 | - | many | CASSFATNTEAFF | TGTGCCAGCAGTTTCGCCACGAACACTGAAGCTTTCTTT
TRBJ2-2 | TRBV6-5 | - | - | CASSYGPTGELFF | TGTGCCAGCAGTTACGGACCGACCGGGGAGCTGTTTTTT
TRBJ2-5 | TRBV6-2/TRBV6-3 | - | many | CASSSRTEQETQYF | TGTGCCAGCAGTTCGCGGACAGAACAAGAGACCCAGTACTTC
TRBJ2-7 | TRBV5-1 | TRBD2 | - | CASSSLAGGLYEQYF | TGCGCCAGCAGCTCCCTAGCGGGAGGCCTCTACGAGCAGTACTTC
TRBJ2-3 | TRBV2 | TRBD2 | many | CASTGTSGFRTDTQYF | TGTGCCAGCACCGGGACTAGCGGGTTTCGCACAGATACGCAGTATTTT
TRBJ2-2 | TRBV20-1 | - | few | CSARDFTANTGELFF | TGCAGTGCTAGAGATTTTACAGCGAACACCGGGGAGCTGTTTTTT
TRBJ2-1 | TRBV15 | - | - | CATSLTTPGLSSYNEQFF | TGTGCCACCAGCCTAACGACCCCGGGACTTAGCTCCTACAATGAGCAGTTCTTC
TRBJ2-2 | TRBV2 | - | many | CASSEARGLNTGELFF | TGTGCCAGCAGTGAAGCGCGCGGACTGAACACCGGGGAGCTGTTTTTT
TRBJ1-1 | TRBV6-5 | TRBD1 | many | CASSYSTGYMNTEAFF | TGTGCCAGCAGTTACTCGACAGGGTATATGAACACTGAAGCTTTCTTT
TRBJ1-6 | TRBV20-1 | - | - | CSAREGARNSPLHF | TGCAGTGCTAGAGAGGGGGCGAGGAATTCACCCCTCCACTTT
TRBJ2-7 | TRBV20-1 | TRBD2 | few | CSASGGGYEQYF | TGCAGTGCTAGTGGGGGGGGCTACGAGCAGTACTTC
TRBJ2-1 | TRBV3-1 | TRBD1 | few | CASSQELGQGSYNEQFF | TGTGCCAGCAGCCAAGAGTTGGGACAGGGCTCGTACAATGAGCAGTTCTTC
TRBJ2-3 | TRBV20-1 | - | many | CSARDLAGTDTQYF | TGCAGTGCTAGGGACCTAGCTGGCACAGATACGCAGTATTTT
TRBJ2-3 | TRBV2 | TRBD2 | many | CASSEARSGRGEVTQYF | TGTGCCAGCAGTGAAGCGCGCAGCGGGAGGGGAGAGGTTACGCAGTATTTT
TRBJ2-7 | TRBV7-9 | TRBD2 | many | CASSKTSGSSYEQYF | TGTGCCAGCAGCAAGACTAGCGGGAGCTCCTACGAGCAGTACTTC
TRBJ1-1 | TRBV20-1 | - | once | CSAVGGANTEAFF | TGCAGTGCGGTGGGGGGGGCGAACACTGAAGCTTTCTTT
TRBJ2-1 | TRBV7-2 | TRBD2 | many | CASSSESGISSYNEQFF | TGTGCCAGCAGCTCGGAGAGCGGGATAAGCTCCTACAATGAGCAGTTCTTC
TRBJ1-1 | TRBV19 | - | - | CASSMLGAPGAEAFF | TGTGCCAGTAGTATGCTGGGAGCGCCAGGCGCTGAAGCTTTCTTT
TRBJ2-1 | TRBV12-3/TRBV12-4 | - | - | CASSFVRDEQFF | TGTGCCAGCAGTTTTGTGAGGGATGAGCAGTTCTTC
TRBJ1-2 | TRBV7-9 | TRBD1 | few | CASSFGTVGYTF | TGTGCCAGCAGCTTCGGGACAGTTGGCTACACCTTC
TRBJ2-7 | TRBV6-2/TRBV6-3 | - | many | CASSRRDYEQYF | TGTGCCAGTAGTCGACGGGACTACGAGCAGTACTTC
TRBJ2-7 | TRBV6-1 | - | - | CASSESGESYEQYF | TGTGCCAGCAGTGAAAGTGGGGAGTCCTACGAGCAGTACTTC
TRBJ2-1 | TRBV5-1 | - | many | CASSLGQGGYNEQFF | TGTGCCAGCAGTTTAGGCCAGGGCGGCTACAATGAGCAGTTCTTC
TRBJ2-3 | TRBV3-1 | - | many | CASSQVADTQYF | TGTGCCAGCAGCCAAGTAGCAGATACGCAGTATTTT
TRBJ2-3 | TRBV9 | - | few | CASSLDHGDTDTQYF | TGTGCCAGCAGCCTGGACCACGGGGACACAGATACGCAGTATTTT
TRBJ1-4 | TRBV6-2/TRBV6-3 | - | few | CASSSGFNEKLFF | TGTGCCAGCAGTTCCGGTTTTAATGAAAAACTGTTTTTT
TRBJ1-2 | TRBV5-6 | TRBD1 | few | CASSLWDRGRVYGYTF | TGTGCCAGCAGCTTGTGGGACAGGGGGCGCGTCTATGGCTACACCTTC